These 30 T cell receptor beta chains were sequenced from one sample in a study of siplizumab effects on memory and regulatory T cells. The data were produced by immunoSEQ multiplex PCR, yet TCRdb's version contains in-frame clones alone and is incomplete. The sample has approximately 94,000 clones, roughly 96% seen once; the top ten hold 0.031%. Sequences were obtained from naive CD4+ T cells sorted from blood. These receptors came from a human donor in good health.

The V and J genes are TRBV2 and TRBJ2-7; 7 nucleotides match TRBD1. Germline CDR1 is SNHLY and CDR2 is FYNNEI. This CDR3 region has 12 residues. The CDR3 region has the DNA TGTGCCAGCAGCGGGGACAGTTATAGGTCCTGGGTC. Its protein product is CASSGDSYRSWV.

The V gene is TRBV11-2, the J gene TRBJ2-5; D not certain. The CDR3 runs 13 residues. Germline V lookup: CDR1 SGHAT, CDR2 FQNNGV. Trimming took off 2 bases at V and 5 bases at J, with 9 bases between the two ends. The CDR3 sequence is CASSLTVMETQYF. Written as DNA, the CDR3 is TGTGCCAGCAGCTTAACAGTAATGGAGACCCAGTACTTC.

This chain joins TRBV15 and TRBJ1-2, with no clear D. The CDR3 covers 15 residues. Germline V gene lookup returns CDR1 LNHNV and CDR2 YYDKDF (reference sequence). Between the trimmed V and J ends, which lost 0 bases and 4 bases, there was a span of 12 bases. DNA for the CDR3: TGTGCCACCAGCAGAGATCCTACTTGGGGCTATGGCTACACCTTC. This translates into CATSRDPTWGYGYTF.

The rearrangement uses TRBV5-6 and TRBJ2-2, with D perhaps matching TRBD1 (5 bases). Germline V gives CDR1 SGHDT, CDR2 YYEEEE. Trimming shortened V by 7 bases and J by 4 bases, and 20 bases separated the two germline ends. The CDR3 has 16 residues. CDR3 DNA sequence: TGTGCCAGCTCCTCCCTAGACAGCAGACTCACCGGGGAGCTGTTTTTT. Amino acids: CASSSLDSRLTGELFF.

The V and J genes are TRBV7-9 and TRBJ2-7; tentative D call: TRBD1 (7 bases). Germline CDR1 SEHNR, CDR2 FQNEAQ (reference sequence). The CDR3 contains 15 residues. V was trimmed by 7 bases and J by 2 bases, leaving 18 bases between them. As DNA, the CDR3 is TGTGCCAGCACCCTAGCAGCAGGGGGGACCTACGAGCAGTACTTC. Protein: CASTLAAGGTYEQYF.

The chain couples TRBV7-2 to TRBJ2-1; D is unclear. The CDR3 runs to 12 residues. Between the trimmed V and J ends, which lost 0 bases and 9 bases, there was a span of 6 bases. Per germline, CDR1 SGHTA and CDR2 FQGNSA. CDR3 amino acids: CASSLALSEQFF. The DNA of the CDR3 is TGTGCCAGCAGCTTAGCGCTTTCTGAGCAGTTCTTC.

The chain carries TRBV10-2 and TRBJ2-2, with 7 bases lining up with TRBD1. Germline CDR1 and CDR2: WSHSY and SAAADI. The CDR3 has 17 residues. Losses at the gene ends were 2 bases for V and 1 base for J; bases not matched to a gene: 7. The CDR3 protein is CASSEPGTAWNTGELFF. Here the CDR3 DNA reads TGCGCCAGCAGTGAGCCCGGGACAGCCTGGAACACCGGGGAGCTGTTTTTT.

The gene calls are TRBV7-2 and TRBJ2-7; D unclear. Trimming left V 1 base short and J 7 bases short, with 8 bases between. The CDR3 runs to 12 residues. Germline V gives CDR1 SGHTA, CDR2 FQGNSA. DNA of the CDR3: TGTGCCAGCAGCTTAGAAGCAGGAGAGCAGTACTTC. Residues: CASSLEAGEQYF.

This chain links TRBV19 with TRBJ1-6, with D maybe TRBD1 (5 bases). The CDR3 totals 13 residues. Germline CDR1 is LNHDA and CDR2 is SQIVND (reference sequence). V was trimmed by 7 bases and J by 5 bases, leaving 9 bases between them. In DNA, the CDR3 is TGTGCCAGTACGGGACTGCATAATTCACCCCTCCACTTT. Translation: CASTGLHNSPLHF.

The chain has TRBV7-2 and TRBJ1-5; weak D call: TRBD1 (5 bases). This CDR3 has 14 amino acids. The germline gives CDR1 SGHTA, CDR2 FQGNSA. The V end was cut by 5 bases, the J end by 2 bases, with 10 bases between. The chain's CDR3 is CASSLLGGNQPQHF. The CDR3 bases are TGTGCCAGCAGCCTACTGGGGGGCAATCAGCCCCAGCATTTT.

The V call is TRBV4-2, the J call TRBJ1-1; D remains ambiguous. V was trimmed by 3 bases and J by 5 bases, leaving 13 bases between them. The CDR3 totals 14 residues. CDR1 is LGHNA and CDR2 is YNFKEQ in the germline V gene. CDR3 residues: CASSHLGVGTEAFF. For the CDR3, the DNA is TGTGCCAGCAGCCACCTCGGGGTAGGGACTGAAGCTTTCTTT.

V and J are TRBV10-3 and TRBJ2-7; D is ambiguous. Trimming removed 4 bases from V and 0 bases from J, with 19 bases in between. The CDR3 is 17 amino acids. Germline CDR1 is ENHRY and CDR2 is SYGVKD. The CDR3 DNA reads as TGTGCCATCAGTGTCTTTCGTCTCGACTCCGACTCCTACGAGCAGTACTTC. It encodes CAISVFRLDSDSYEQYF.

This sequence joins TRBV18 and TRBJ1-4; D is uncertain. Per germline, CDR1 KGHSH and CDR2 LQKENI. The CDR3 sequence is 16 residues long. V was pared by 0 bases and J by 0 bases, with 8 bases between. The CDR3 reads CASSPPKPSTNEKLFF. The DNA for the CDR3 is TGTGCCAGCTCACCACCGAAACCCTCAACTAATGAAAAACTGTTTTTT.

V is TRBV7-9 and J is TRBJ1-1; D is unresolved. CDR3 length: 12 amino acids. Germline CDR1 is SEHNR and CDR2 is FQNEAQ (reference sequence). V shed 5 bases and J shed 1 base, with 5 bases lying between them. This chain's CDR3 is CASSLQNTEAFF. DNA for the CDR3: TGTGCCAGCAGCCTACAGAACACTGAAGCTTTCTTT.

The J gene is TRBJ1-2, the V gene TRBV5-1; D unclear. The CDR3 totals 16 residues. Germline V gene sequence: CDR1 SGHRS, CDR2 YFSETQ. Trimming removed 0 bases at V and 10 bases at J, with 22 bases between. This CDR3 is CASSLGVGSPPTSYTF. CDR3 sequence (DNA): TGCGCCAGCAGCTTGGGGGTCGGCAGTCCACCCACTTCCTACACCTTC. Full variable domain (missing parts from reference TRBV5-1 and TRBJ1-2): KAGVTQTPRYLIKTRGQQVTLSCSPISGHRSVSWYQQTPGQGLQFLFEYFSETQRNKGNFPGRFSGRQFSNSRSEMNVSTLELGDSALYLCASSLGVGSPPTSYTFGSGTRLTVV.

CDR3 nucleotide sequence: TGTGCCAGCAGCTTGGGAGAGTCCTATGGCTACACCTTC. The encoded protein is CASSLGESYGYTF. This chain uses TRBV5-5 with TRBJ1-2; D unclear. Trimming removed 0 bases from V and 4 bases from J, with 7 bases in between. This CDR3 contains 13 residues. Germline CDR1 is SGHKS and CDR2 is YYEKEE (reference sequence). The complete variable domain, with remaining parts taken from reference TRBV5-5 and TRBJ1-2, reads DAGVTQSPTHLIKTRGQQVTLRCSPISGHKSVSWYQQVLGQGPQFIFQYYEKEERGRGNFPDRFSARQFPNYSSELNVNALLLGDSALYLCASSLGESYGYTFGSGTRLTVV.

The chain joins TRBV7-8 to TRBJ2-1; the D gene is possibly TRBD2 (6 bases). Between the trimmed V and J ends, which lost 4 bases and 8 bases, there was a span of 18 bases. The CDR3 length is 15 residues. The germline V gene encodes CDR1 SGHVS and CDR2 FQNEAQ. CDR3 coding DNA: TGTGCCAGCAGCTCAATGGGACTCCCGGGCGATGAGCAGTTCTTC. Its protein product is CASSSMGLPGDEQFF.

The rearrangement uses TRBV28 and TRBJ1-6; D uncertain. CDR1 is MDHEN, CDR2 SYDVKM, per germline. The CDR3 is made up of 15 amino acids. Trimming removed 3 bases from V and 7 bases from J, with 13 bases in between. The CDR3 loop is CASSFRVDPNSPLHF. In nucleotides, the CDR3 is TGTGCCAGCAGTTTTAGGGTCGACCCCAATTCACCCCTCCACTTT.

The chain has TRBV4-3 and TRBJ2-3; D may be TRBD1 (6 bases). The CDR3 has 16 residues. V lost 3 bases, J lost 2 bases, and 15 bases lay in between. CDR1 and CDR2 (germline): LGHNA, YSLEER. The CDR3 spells CASSHLQGKNTDTQYF. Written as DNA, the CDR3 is TGCGCCAGCAGCCACCTACAGGGAAAAAACACAGATACGCAGTATTTT.

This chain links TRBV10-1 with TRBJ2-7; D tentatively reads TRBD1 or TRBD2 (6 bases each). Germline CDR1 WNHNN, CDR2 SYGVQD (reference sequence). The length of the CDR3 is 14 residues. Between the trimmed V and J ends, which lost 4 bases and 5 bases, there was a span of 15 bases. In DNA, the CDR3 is TGCGCCAGCAGTGTGGGGGGCTCCAAGGACGAGCAGTACTTC. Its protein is CASSVGGSKDEQYF.

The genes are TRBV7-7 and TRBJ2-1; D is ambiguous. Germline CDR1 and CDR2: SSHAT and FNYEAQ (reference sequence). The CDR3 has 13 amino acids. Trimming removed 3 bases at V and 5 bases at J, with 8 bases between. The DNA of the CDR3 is TGTGCCAGCAGCTTTTCCCCGGACAATGAGCAGTTCTTC. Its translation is CASSFSPDNEQFF. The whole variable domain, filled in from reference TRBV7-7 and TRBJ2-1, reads GAGVSQSPRYKVTKRGQDVTLRCDPISSHATLYWYQQALGQGPEFLTYFNYEAQPDKSGLPSDRFSAERPEGSISTLTIQRTEQRDSAMYRCASSFSPDNEQFFGPGTRLTVL.

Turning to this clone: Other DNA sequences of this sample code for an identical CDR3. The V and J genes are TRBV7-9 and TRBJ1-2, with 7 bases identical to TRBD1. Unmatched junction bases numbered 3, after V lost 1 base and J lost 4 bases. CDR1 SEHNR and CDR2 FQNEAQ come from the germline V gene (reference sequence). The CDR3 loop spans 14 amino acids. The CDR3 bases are TGTGCCAGCAGCTTAGGGCAGGGGGTCTATGGCTACACCTTC. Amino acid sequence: CASSLGQGVYGYTF.

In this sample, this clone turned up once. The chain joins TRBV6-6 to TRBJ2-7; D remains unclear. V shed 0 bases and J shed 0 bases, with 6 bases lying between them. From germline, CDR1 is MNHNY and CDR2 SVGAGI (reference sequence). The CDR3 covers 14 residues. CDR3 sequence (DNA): TGTGCCAGCAGTTACTCGAGCAGCTCCTACGAGCAGTACTTC. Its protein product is CASSYSSSSYEQYF.

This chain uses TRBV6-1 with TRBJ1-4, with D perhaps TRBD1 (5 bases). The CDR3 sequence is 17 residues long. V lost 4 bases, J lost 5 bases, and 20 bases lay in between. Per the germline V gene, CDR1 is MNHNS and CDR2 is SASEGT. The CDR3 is CASSAQGPPFANEKLFF. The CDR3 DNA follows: TGTGCCAGCAGTGCCCAGGGTCCCCCCTTTGCGAATGAAAAACTGTTTTTT.

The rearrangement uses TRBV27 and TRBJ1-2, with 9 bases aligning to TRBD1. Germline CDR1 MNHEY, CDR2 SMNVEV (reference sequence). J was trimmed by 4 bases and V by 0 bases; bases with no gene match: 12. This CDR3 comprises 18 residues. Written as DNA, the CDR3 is TGTGCCAGCAGTTTATCCTCTTGGCCGGGACAGGGAGGCTATGGCTACACCTTC. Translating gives CASSLSSWPGQGGYGYTF.

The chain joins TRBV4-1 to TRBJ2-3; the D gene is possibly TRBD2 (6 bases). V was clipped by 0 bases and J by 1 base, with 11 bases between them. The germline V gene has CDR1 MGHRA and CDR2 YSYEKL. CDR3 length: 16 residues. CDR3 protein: CASSQDVGGGTDTQYF. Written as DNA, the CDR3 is TGCGCCAGCAGCCAAGATGTCGGGGGAGGCACAGATACGCAGTATTTT.

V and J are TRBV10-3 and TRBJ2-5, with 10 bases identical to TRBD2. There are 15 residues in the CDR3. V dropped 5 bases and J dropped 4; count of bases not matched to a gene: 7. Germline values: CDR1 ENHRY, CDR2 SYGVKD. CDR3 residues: CAISTSGVFGETQYF. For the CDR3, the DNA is TGTGCCATCAGTACTAGCGGGGTCTTTGGAGAGACCCAGTACTTC.

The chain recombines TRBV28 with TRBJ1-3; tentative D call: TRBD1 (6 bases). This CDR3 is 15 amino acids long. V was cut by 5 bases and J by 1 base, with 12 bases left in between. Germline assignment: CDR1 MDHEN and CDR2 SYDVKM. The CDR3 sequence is CASSQRGASGNTIYF. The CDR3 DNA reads TGTGCCAGCAGTCAGCGGGGGGCTTCTGGAAACACCATATATTTT.

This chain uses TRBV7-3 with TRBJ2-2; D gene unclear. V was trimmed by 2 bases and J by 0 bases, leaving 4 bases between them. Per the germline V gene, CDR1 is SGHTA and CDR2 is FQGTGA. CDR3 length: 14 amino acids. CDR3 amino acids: CASSLEANTGELFF. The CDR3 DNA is TGTGCCAGCAGCTTAGAGGCGAACACCGGGGAGCTGTTTTTT. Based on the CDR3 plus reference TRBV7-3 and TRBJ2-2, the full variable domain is GAGVSQTPSNKVTEKGKYVELRCDPISGHTALYWYRQSLGQGPEFLIYFQGTGAADDSGLPNDRFFAVRPEGSVSTLKIQRTERGDSAVYLCASSLEANTGELFFGEGSRLTVL.

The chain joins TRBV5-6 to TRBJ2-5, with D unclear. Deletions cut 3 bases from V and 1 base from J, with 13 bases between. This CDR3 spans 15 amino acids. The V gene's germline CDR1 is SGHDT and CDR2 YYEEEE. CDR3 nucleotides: TGTGCCAGCAGCTCTTCCCGGCAGCTCCAAGAGACCCAGTACTTC. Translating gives CASSSSRQLQETQYF.